These 15 T cell receptor beta chains originate from one sample sequenced in a study of PD-1 blockade in classical Hodgkin lymphoma. Brentuximab vedotin exposure varied, and every patient relapsed after autologous stem cell transplantation. Method: immunoSEQ multiplex PCR; TCRdb's copy keeps in-frame clones and lacks some. The sample lists about 13,000 clones, about four fifths occurring once. Sample: peripheral blood mononuclear cells (PBMCs), taken at baseline. The receptors were gathered from a human donor with classical Hodgkin lymphoma.

The CDR3 reads CASSLWGLRNSPLHF. The DNA of the CDR3 is TGTGCCAGCAGTTTATGGGGACTGAGAAATTCACCCCTCCACTTT. The J gene is TRBJ1-6, the V gene TRBV27; weak D call: TRBD1 (5 bases). CDR1 MNHEY and CDR2 SMNVEV come from the germline V gene (reference sequence). The CDR3 has 15 amino acids. Trimming took off 1 base at V and 7 bases at J, with 11 bases between the two ends.

V is TRBV5-1 and J is TRBJ1-2, with TRBD1 as a possible D gene (6 bases). V lost 0 bases and J 6 bases, leaving 9 bases between the germline ends. Looked up from germline, CDR1 is SGHRS and CDR2 is YFSETQ. The CDR3 has 13 amino acids. The CDR3, as DNA: TGCGCCAGCAGCTTGGAGACAGGTCATGGCTACACCTTC. Translation: CASSLETGHGYTF.

The chain recombines TRBV5-6 with TRBJ2-3, with 11 nucleotides matching TRBD2. The CDR3 consists of 19 residues. Germline V gives CDR1 SGHDT, CDR2 YYEEEE. V dropped 4 bases and J dropped 2; count of bases not matched to a gene: 15. In DNA form, the CDR3 reads TGTGCCAGCAGCCTTGTGCTCCCGACTAGCGGGGACGACACAGATACGCAGTATTTT. Translation gives CASSLVLPTSGDDTDTQYF.

The rearrangement links TRBV5-1 to TRBJ2-1, with 10 nucleotides matching TRBD1. The V gene end was trimmed by 1 base and the J gene end by 9 bases; junction bases not matched to a gene: 1. Germline V gives CDR1 SGHRS, CDR2 YFSETQ. The CDR3 loop spans 13 amino acids. CDR3 coding DNA: TGCGCCAGCAGCTTGAGGACAGGGGGTGAGCAGTTCTTC. The encoded protein is CASSLRTGGEQFF.

V and J are TRBV5-4 and TRBJ1-5, with D tentatively TRBD1 (6 bases). The CDR3 is 15 amino acids. V lost 1 base and J lost 3, with 11 bases in between. The germline V gene encodes CDR1 SGHNT and CDR2 YYREEE (reference sequence). The CDR3 spells CASSLMGAYNQPQHF. For the CDR3, the DNA is TGTGCCAGCAGCTTGATGGGGGCTTACAATCAGCCCCAGCATTTT.

The J gene is TRBJ1-1, the V gene TRBV5-4; D perhaps matches TRBD1 (5 bases). Germline CDR1 is SGHNT and CDR2 is YYREEE (reference sequence). V was shortened by 0 bases and J by 4 bases, with 13 bases between the two germline ends. This CDR3 region has 15 residues. The CDR3 loop reads CASSLEPRGTTEAFF. The CDR3 bases are TGTGCCAGCAGCTTGGAACCGCGGGGGACCACTGAAGCTTTCTTT.

Sample share makes this clone medium-sized (0.01 to 0.1%). The J gene is TRBJ1-4, the V gene TRBV6-1, with D perhaps TRBD1 (5 bases). The V end was cut by 0 bases, the J end by 7 bases, with 15 bases between. The germline V gene has CDR1 MNHNS and CDR2 SASEGT. This CDR3 spans 16 amino acids. CDR3 in DNA: TGTGCCAGCAGTGAAGCGGCGGGGTTCGGGGGTGAAAAACTGTTTTTT. Protein sequence: CASSEAAGFGGEKLFF.

The genes are TRBV5-5 and TRBJ2-5, with 9 nucleotides matching TRBD1. The CDR3 has 14 residues. From germline, CDR1 is SGHKS and CDR2 YYEKEE (reference sequence). The V segment lost 3 bases and the J segment 4 bases; nucleotides outside the gene matches: 4. The CDR3 nucleotides are TGTGCCAGCAGCTCACAGGGGGCGGGAGAGACCCAGTACTTC. It specifies CASSSQGAGETQYF.

This clone has a single count. This chain connects TRBV30 to TRBJ2-3; D is unresolved. Deletions cut 0 bases from V and 7 bases from J, with 5 bases between. This CDR3 is built from 11 residues. From germline, CDR1 is GTSNPN and CDR2 SVGIG (reference sequence). The CDR3 here is CAWSVGNTQYF. In DNA, the CDR3 is TGTGCCTGGAGTGTAGGAAATACGCAGTATTTT.

This clone was detected only a few times. The V gene is TRBV7-2, the J gene TRBJ1-3; 8 bases are a match to TRBD1. In germline, CDR1 is SGHTA, CDR2 FQGNSA. V lost 4 bases, J lost 1 base, and 3 bases stayed unmatched. This CDR3 has 15 amino acids. The CDR3 DNA is TGTGCCAGCAGCTCATGGACAGGGTCTGGAAACACCATATATTTT. Amino acids: CASSSWTGSGNTIYF.

This clone was counted once. The chain carries TRBV5-1 and TRBJ1-2; D not certain. Deletions cut 1 base from V and 3 bases from J, with 7 bases between. The CDR3 has 13 residues. Germline V lookup: CDR1 SGHRS, CDR2 YFSETQ. The CDR3 DNA follows: TGCGCCAGCAGCTTGATGACGGACTATGGCTACACCTTC. Residues: CASSLMTDYGYTF.

The chain recombines TRBV21-1 with TRBJ2-7; TRBD2 is taken as the D call from the table, unchecked against the DNA. TRBV21-1 is an annotated pseudogene. The CDR3 sequence is 12 residues long. CDR3 loop: CASRGGRYEQYF. CDR3 DNA: TGTGCCAGCAGAGGCGGGCGGTACGAGCAGTACTTC.

The chain uses TRBV9 and TRBJ2-3, with D hard to call. CDR3 length equals 14 residues. V lost 0 bases and J lost 3, with 8 bases in between. CDR1 and CDR2 from the germline V gene are SGDLS and YYNGEE. The CDR3 DNA follows: TGTGCCAGCAGCGTAGATGGTAGGACAGATACGCAGTATTTT. Protein product: CASSVDGRTDTQYF. The complete variable domain, with remaining parts taken from reference TRBV9 and TRBJ2-3, reads DSGVTQTPKHLITATGQRVTLRCSPRSGDLSVYWYQQSLDQGLQFLIQYYNGEERAKGNILERFSAQQFPDLHSELNLSSLELGDSALYFCASSVDGRTDTQYFGPGTRLTVL.

The genes are TRBV7-2 and TRBJ1-2; TRBD1 agrees at 7 bases. CDR1 and CDR2 from the germline V gene are SGHTA and FQGNSA. With 8 bases clipped from V and 4 bases from J, the junction kept 7 bases outside the gene matches. The CDR3 length is 13 residues. The CDR3 DNA reads as TGTGCCAGCCACCCGGGACAGTCCTATGGCTACACCTTC. Translation: CASHPGQSYGYTF.

The chain couples TRBV7-2 to TRBJ2-4; no clear D. This CDR3 is 11 amino acids long. The V end was cut by 1 base, the J end by 8 bases, with 3 bases between. Per germline, CDR1 SGHTA and CDR2 FQGNSA. The CDR3, as DNA: TGTGCCAGCAGCTTAGGTGACATTCAGTACTTC. Protein product: CASSLGDIQYF.